This TCR beta chain stems from a study of blood T cell repertoires in COVID-19. Across the whole study: The origin of the acute and convalescent COVID-19 samples was the United States, Italy and Spain. From T cells, B-cell-depleted T cells, or PBMCs came the material, which was cDNA or gDNA.

V was pared by 6 bases and J by 0 bases, with 12 bases between. Germline lookup yields CDR1 SEHNR and CDR2 FQNEAQ (reference sequence). CDR3 length: 15 amino acids. Enrolment of Seattle patients took place during active infection, and they were followed longitudinally. Per the original methods: For nucleated cells, counts were estimated from reference gene primer amplification. The table came from immunoSEQ multiplex PCR; TCRdb's copy has only in-frame clones and leaves some out. D and trimming were read from the DNA, whereas the V and J calls and clone size are those reported in that table. The sample contains over 450,000 clones, around nine tenths of which appear only once.

Sequenced input: peripheral blood. The gene calls are TRBV7-9 and TRBJ1-3; D is ambiguous. The origin of this receptor is a woman between 45 and 60 years old with COVID-19, enrolled during active disease. CDR3 residues: CASSLASGSGNTIYF. The CDR3 bases are TGTGCCAGCAGTCTTGCGTCAGGCTCTGGAAACACCATATATTTT.